The present T cell receptor (beta chain) was sequenced within a study of T cell changes during pregnancy in multiple sclerosis. The CDR3 loop spans 14 amino acids. Germline CDR1 ENHRY, CDR2 SYGVKD. Trimming removed 10 bases at V and 2 bases at J, with 15 bases between. Sequencing was performed with immunoSEQ multiplex PCR; in TCRdb, only in-frame clones are kept and a portion is missing. This table has approximately 23,000 clones, roughly nine tenths appearing once. The clonotype comes from a female donor in good health, enrolled as a control in a pregnancy study. This material consisted of CD4+ T cells from peripheral blood mononuclear cells, taken in the third trimester of pregnancy. V usage is TRBV10-3 and J usage is TRBJ1-5; a possible D gene is TRBD1 (5 bases). In nucleotides, the CDR3 is TGTGCCACCTTGGACACCGATCGCAATCAGCCCCAGCATTTT. Protein: CATLDTDRNQPQHF.